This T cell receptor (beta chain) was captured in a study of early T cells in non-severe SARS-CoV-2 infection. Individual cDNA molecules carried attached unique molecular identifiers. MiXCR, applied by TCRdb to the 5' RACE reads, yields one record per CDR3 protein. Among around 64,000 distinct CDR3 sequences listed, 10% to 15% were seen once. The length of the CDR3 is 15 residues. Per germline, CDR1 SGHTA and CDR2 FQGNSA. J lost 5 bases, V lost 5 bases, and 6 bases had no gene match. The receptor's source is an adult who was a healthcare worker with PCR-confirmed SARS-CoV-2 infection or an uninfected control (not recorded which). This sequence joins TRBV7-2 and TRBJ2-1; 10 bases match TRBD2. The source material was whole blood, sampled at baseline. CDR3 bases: TGTGCCAGCAGCCATACTAGCGGGATGAACAATGAGCAGTTCTTC. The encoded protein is CASSHTSGMNNEQFF.